This T cell receptor (beta chain) was captured in a study of cytomegalovirus exposure and HLA in healthy donors. The study's findings and limits: Immune exposure information comprised only CMV serostatus. Being productive about 90% or about 30% of the time was typical of most TCR beta V segments in an earlier analysis.

For this clone: Its antigen is currently unknown.

The PCR made use of 60 Vbeta and 13 Jbeta primers. The assay was immunoSEQ multiplex PCR, and TCRdb's table has in-frame clones only and misses some. The repertoire holds around 150,000 clones, with about 76% as singletons. Germline assignment: CDR1 LNHDA and CDR2 SQIVND (reference sequence). Between the trimmed V and J ends, which lost 7 bases and 8 bases, there was a span of 26 bases. The CDR3 consists of 16 residues. Sample: PBMCs. The genes are TRBV19 and TRBJ1-2, with a tentative D call TRBD1 (5 bases). The TCR sequence derives from a human donor in good health. CDR3 sequence: CASNPSMGRTAEGYTF. In DNA form, the CDR3 reads TGTGCCAGTAATCCTAGTATGGGGCGAACCGCGGAGGGCTACACCTTC.